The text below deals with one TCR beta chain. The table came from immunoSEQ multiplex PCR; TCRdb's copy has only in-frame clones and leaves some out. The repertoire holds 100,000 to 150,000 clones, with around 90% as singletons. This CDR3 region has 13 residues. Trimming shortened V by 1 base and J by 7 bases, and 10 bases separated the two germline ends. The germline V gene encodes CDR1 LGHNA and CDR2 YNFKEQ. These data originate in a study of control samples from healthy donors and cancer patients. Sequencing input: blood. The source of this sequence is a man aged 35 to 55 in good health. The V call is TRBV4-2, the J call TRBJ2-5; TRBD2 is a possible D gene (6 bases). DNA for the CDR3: TGTGCCAGCAGCCAAGTCGTGGAGGGGACCCAGTACTTC. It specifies CASSQVVEGTQYF.